This T cell receptor (beta chain) was captured by sequencing in a study of regulatory T cells in long-lasting Graves disease. General observations from the study: Authors noted too few samples as a limitation.

With iRepertoire HTBI primers and Arm-PCR of CDR3 regions, TCR beta libraries were built. One entry per CDR3 protein results from TCRdb running MiXCR on the multiplex PCR reads. The sample lists about 420,000 distinct CDR3 sequences, roughly 15% seen once, with 23% in the top ten. The sample's time point: newly diagnosed GD, antithyroid drugs for less than 3 months. Making the TCR library involved RNA that had been extracted from PBMCs. From an endocrinology department in Xi'an, China, came the patients. The CDR3 totals 14 residues. With 1 base removed from V and 0 bases from J, the gap between germline ends came to 4 bases. Germline CDR1 reads SGDLS; CDR2 reads YYNGEE. This clonotype was detected only a few times. The antigen is not known. This sample also appeared in a second study, on T cells in Graves' hyperthyroidism and ophthalmopathy. That investigation notes: The study used the HTBI primer set for a first-round RT-PCR of the TCR CDR3.

This chain links TRBV9 with TRBJ2-2; D gene uncertain. The material was peripheral blood mononuclear cells (PBMCs), obtained at new diagnosis, from a patient treated with antithyroid drugs. The clonotype was recovered from a woman between 18 and 30 years old with Graves disease. CDR3 residues: CASSVQPNTGELFF. CDR3 coding DNA: TGTGCCAGCAGCGTACAGCCGAACACCGGGGAGCTGTTTTTT.